Below, 12 T cell receptor beta chains from the same sample are listed, as sequenced in a study of human T cells and chemical hapten exposure. Before extraction, the whole blood was not fractionated, and total RNA was taken from it. The library tagged each cDNA molecule with unique molecular identifiers. MiXCR was run by TCRdb on the reads, yielding one entry per CDR3 protein. The table lists roughly 120,000 distinct CDR3 sequences, 8% to 9.5% of them singletons. The sequencing sample was made of whole blood. These receptors all come from a human donor in good health. Some clones in this sample may be carry-over from other donors' samples.

V gene TRBV29-1 combines with J gene TRBJ2-1; D possibly corresponds to TRBD1 (6 bases). In germline, CDR1 is SQVTM, CDR2 ANQGSEA. With 0 bases removed from V and 8 bases from J, the gap between germline ends came to 14 bases. The CDR3 is 14 residues long. The CDR3 loop reads CSVEDRTRGDEQFF. CDR3 DNA: TGCAGCGTTGAAGATCGGACCAGGGGTGATGAGCAGTTCTTC.

The chain links TRBV20-1 to TRBJ2-7, with D possibly being TRBD2 (6 bases). CDR1 is DFQATT and CDR2 is SNEGSKA in the germline V gene (reference sequence). Trimming pared 3 bases from V and 0 bases from J, leaving 9 bases between. The CDR3 extends over 13 amino acids. CDR3 nucleotide sequence: TGCAGTGCTAGGGGACTTCACTCCTACGAGCAGTACTTC. Its protein is CSARGLHSYEQYF.

CDR3 sequence reads: CASSTQDLRQFF. The CDR3 nucleotides are TGTGCCAGCAGCACACAGGATCTCCGGCAGTTCTTC. The gene calls are TRBV7-9 and TRBJ2-1; possible D gene TRBD1, 5 bases. The V and J ends lost 5 bases and 12 bases respectively, with 14 bases between them. CDR1 is SEHNR and CDR2 is FQNEAQ in the germline V gene (reference sequence). The CDR3 is 12 amino acids.

This clonotype was counted a few times. The chain links TRBV5-1 to TRBJ2-2; D is uncertain. Germline CDR1 reads SGHRS; CDR2 reads YFSETQ. CDR3 length: 13 amino acids. Between the trimmed V and J ends, which lost 4 bases and 5 bases, there was a span of 9 bases. DNA of the CDR3: TGCGCCAGCAGCCAAGGTGAAACCGGGGAGCTGTTTTTT. Its translation: CASSQGETGELFF. Full variable domain (rest looked up from reference TRBV5-1 and TRBJ2-2): KAGVTQTPRYLIKTRGQQVTLSCSPISGHRSVSWYQQTPGQGLQFLFEYFSETQRNKGNFPGRFSGRQFSNSRSEMNVSTLELGDSALYLCASSQGETGELFFGEGSRLTVL.

The V gene is TRBV11-3, the J gene TRBJ2-1; 9 bases fit TRBD2. After removal of 0 bases from V and 0 bases from J, the junction contained 6 bases not matched to a gene. This CDR3 has 18 amino acids. Germline CDR1 reads SGHNT; CDR2 reads YENEEA. CDR3 coding DNA: TGTGCCAGCAGCTTAGAGCGGGGGGGCCCGTCCTCCTACAATGAGCAGTTCTTC. It translates to CASSLERGGPSSYNEQFF.

This clonotype was seen a handful of times. This rearrangement joins TRBV12-5 to TRBJ1-3, with a weak D call TRBD1 (5 bases). Germline V gene data show CDR1 as LGHNT and CDR2 as FRNRAP. Trimming took off 4 bases at V and 8 bases at J, with 18 bases between the two ends. CDR3 length equals 15 residues. CDR3 bases: TGTGCTAGTGGTTCCTTTCGACAGTTTGTAGACACCATATATTTT. Translating it yields CASGSFRQFVDTIYF.

This clonotype was seen a few times. The V and J genes are TRBV7-6 and TRBJ2-7, with D unclear. The CDR3 is 15 residues long. CDR1 and CDR2 (germline): SGHVS, FNYEAQ. V lost 1 base to trimming and J lost 7 bases, with 17 bases between them. The DNA for the CDR3 is TGTGCCAGCAGCTTAGGTGGCGGCGAAACCGGGGAGCAGTACTTC. This sequence encodes CASSLGGGETGEQYF.

This clonotype came up many times. Here the CDR3 reads CASSIGGGDYGYTF. The CDR3 coding sequence is TGTGCCAGCAGCATAGGCGGAGGAGACTATGGCTACACCTTC. The chain combines TRBV11-1 with TRBJ1-2; no reliable D call. Germline V lookup: CDR1 SGHAT, CDR2 FQDESV (reference sequence). Trimming cost V 5 bases and J 3 bases, with 13 bases left between them. The CDR3 length is 14 residues.

Ten or more counts support this clonotype. One end of the junction varies from germline; a read error may be responsible. V usage is TRBV6-1 and J usage is TRBJ1-5, with 7 bases aligning to TRBD1. Germline V gene data show CDR1 as MNHNS and CDR2 as SASEGT. The CDR3 covers 16 residues. CDR3 nucleotides: TGTGCCAGCAGCGAAGGGACAGCAAATAGCAATCAGCCCCAGCATTTT. It codes for CASSEGTANSNQPQHF.

This clonotype occurred many times. The V gene is TRBV5-4, the J gene TRBJ2-2, with 9 bases that match TRBD2. Germline V lookup: CDR1 SGHNT, CDR2 YYREEE (reference sequence). The V segment lost 4 bases and the J segment 4 bases; nucleotides outside the gene matches: 14. The CDR3 extends over 18 amino acids. The CDR3 sequence is CASSGLGATSGLTGELFF. The CDR3 DNA reads as TGTGCCAGCAGCGGTTTGGGTGCGACTAGCGGACTCACCGGGGAGCTGTTTTTT.

The chain's CDR3 is CASRRGQNEKLFF. The CDR3 DNA sequence: TGTGCCAGCAGGCGGGGACAGAATGAAAAACTGTTTTTT. V and J are TRBV2 and TRBJ1-4; 7 bases match TRBD1. CDR3 length: 13 amino acids. Per germline, CDR1 SNHLY and CDR2 FYNNEI. Trimming at V came to 6 bases and at J to 5 bases, leaving 3 bases not matched to a gene. Full variable domain (outside the CDR3, taken from reference TRBV2 and TRBJ1-4): EPEVTQTPSHQVTQMGQEVILRCVPISNHLYFYWYRQILGQKVEFLVSFYNNEISEKSEIFDDQFSVERPDGSNFTLKIRSTKLEDSAMYFCASRRGQNEKLFFGSGTQLSVL.

This clonotype appeared a few times. V is TRBV7-2 and J is TRBJ1-2; TRBD1 might be the D (5 bases). The CDR3 extends over 13 amino acids. From germline, CDR1 is SGHTA and CDR2 FQGNSA. The germline V and J ends were trimmed by 5 bases and 7 bases, with 14 bases remaining between them. Written as DNA, the CDR3 is TGTGCCAGCAGCCTAACAGGTTTTCTTGGCTACACCTTC. Its protein is CASSLTGFLGYTF. Full variable domain (missing parts from reference TRBV7-2 and TRBJ1-2): GAGVSQSPSNKVTEKGKDVELRCDPISGHTALYWYRQSLGQGLEFLIYFQGNSAPDKSGLPSDRFSAERTGGSVSTLTIQRTQQEDSAVYLCASSLTGFLGYTFGSGTRLTVV.